These 25 T cell receptor beta chains came from one sample sequenced in a study of cytomegalovirus exposure and HLA in healthy donors. Primers: 60 Vbeta forward and 13 Jbeta reverse. Assay: immunoSEQ multiplex PCR; the TCRdb copy retains only in-frame clones and omits some. This table holds 120,000 or so clones, about 66% found once. Sequenced sample: PBMCs. These receptor sequences come from a man younger than 45 in good health and CMV-seropositive.

The CDR3 sequence is CASSEGESGFYEQYF. As DNA, the CDR3 is TGTGCCAGCAGTGAGGGAGAATCGGGGTTCTACGAGCAGTACTTC. V is TRBV2 and J is TRBJ2-7; maybe TRBD2 (5 bases). Germline assignment: CDR1 SNHLY and CDR2 FYNNEI. The CDR3 is 15 amino acids. The V end lost 3 bases, the J end lost 3 bases, and 15 bases lay between the germline ends.

V usage is TRBV28 and J usage is TRBJ2-2, with D perhaps TRBD2 (5 bases). This CDR3 region has 15 residues. Germline CDR1 reads MDHEN; CDR2 reads SYDVKM. Trimming shortened V by 4 bases and J by 6 bases, and 15 bases separated the two germline ends. Here the CDR3 DNA reads TGTGCCAGCAGTTCGGGAAGTTATCTCTCCGGGGAGCTGTTTTTT. Amino acids: CASSSGSYLSGELFF.

This clone came up a few times. The V gene is TRBV6-1, the J gene TRBJ2-2, with D perhaps matching TRBD2 (6 bases). This CDR3 region has 14 residues. Per germline, CDR1 MNHNS and CDR2 SASEGT. Trimming cost V 3 bases and J 6 bases, with 11 bases left between them. DNA for the CDR3: TGTGCCAGCAGTGACTCCCGGGAGCCCGGGGAGCTGTTTTTT. As protein: CASSDSREPGELFF.

This clone has just one count. This sequence joins TRBV18 and TRBJ2-3, with 9 bases that match TRBD2. CDR3 length: 16 residues. Germline assignment: CDR1 KGHSH and CDR2 LQKENI. Trimming cost V 3 bases and J 5 bases; bases outside gene matches: 9. The CDR3 protein is CASSPSAGGPGDTQYF. The DNA of the CDR3 is TGTGCCAGCTCACCTTCCGCGGGAGGGCCGGGAGATACGCAGTATTTT. Combining the CDR3 with reference TRBV18 and TRBJ2-3 gives the whole variable domain NAGVMQNPRHLVRRRGQEARLRCSPMKGHSHVYWYRQLPEEGLKFMVYLQKENIIDESGMPKERFSAEFPKEGPSILRIQQVVRGDSAAYFCASSPSAGGPGDTQYFGPGTRLTVL.

A few counts support this clone. The rearrangement links TRBV5-1 to TRBJ2-6; no clear D gene. The CDR3 has 16 amino acids. The V end lost 4 bases, the J end lost 0 bases, and 11 bases lay between the germline ends. CDR1 and CDR2 (germline): SGHRS, YFSETQ. The CDR3 region is CASSRGANSGANVLTF. The CDR3, as DNA: TGCGCCAGCAGCCGCGGCGCCAACTCTGGGGCCAACGTCCTGACTTTC.

The chain recombines TRBV28 with TRBJ2-7, with TRBD2 as a possible D gene (7 bases). Germline CDR1 reads MDHEN; CDR2 reads SYDVKM. This CDR3 spans 16 amino acids. V was shortened by 7 bases and J by 0 bases, with 19 bases between the two germline ends. The CDR3 DNA reads as TGTGCCAGCACCAAGCAGGGGAGGGCAGGCTCCTACGAGCAGTACTTC. As protein: CASTKQGRAGSYEQYF.

This chain connects TRBV19 to TRBJ2-6, with a possible D match to TRBD2 (6 bases). Germline values: CDR1 LNHDA, CDR2 SQIVND (reference sequence). V gave up 6 bases and J gave up 0 bases, with 9 bases separating them. The CDR3 has 15 amino acids. The CDR3 bases are TGTGCCAGTAGGCCCGGGGGCTCTGGGGCCAACGTCCTGACTTTC. Residues: CASRPGGSGANVLTF.

CDR3: CASSLVQGPEQYF. In DNA form, the CDR3 reads TGTGCCAGCAGTTTGGTGCAGGGGCCCGAGCAGTACTTC. The gene calls are TRBV28 and TRBJ2-7; TRBD1 might be the D (6 bases). This CDR3 contains 13 residues. V was shortened by 3 bases and J by 6 bases, with 12 bases between the two germline ends. CDR1 is MDHEN, CDR2 SYDVKM, per germline.

This clone was seen only a few times. V gene TRBV28 combines with J gene TRBJ1-1; tentatively, D is TRBD1 (5 bases). Trimming cost V 6 bases and J 4 bases, with 6 bases left between them. CDR1 and CDR2 (germline): MDHEN, SYDVKM. The length of the CDR3 is 11 residues. The CDR3 bases are TGTGCCAGCAGGGGGGGCACTGAAGCTTTCTTT. Translation gives CASRGGTEAFF.

The V call is TRBV19, the J call TRBJ1-5; D possibly corresponds to TRBD1 (6 bases). CDR1 LNHDA and CDR2 SQIVND come from the germline V gene (reference sequence). Trimming removed 2 bases from V and 7 bases from J, with 27 bases in between. This CDR3 spans 19 amino acids. The CDR3 DNA reads TGTGCCAGTAGTATATCCCCTCAGGGGTCGGGTGGTCGGGGACAGCCCCAGCATTTT. Translation: CASSISPQGSGGRGQPQHF.

The table lists this clone with a few counts. CDR3 in amino acids: CAIRPRGQVMNTEAFF. The CDR3 coding sequence is TGTGCCATCAGGCCCAGGGGACAAGTTATGAACACTGAAGCTTTCTTT. This rearrangement joins TRBV10-3 to TRBJ1-1, with D maybe TRBD1 (6 bases). Germline values: CDR1 ENHRY, CDR2 SYGVKD. CDR3 length: 16 residues. The germline V and J ends were trimmed by 6 bases and 0 bases, with 17 bases remaining between them.

The CDR3 here is CASSSLVSYGYTF. Here the CDR3 DNA reads TGTGCCAGCAGCTCCCTCGTCAGCTATGGCTACACCTTC. The rearrangement links TRBV13 to TRBJ1-2; D remains ambiguous. The V gene lost 4 bases and the J gene lost 4 bases, with 10 bases spanning the gap. Germline values: CDR1 PRHDT, CDR2 FYEKMQ (reference sequence). The CDR3 contains 13 residues.

The CDR3 sequence: CASSRRTGGTDTQYF. The DNA for the CDR3 is TGTGCCAGCAGCCGAAGGACAGGGGGCACAGATACGCAGTATTTT. The chain couples TRBV11-3 to TRBJ2-3; 9 bases align to TRBD1. V lost 5 bases to trimming and J lost 1 base; unmatched junction nucleotides: 4. Germline-derived CDR1 and CDR2 are SGHNT and YENEEA. The CDR3 totals 15 residues.

The V call is TRBV15, the J call TRBJ2-2, with unresolved D. V lost 0 bases and J lost 4, with 6 bases in between. Germline V gene data show CDR1 as LNHNV and CDR2 as YYDKDF (reference sequence). This CDR3 has 14 residues. The CDR3 is CATSRDSSTGELFF. The CDR3 region has the DNA TGTGCCACCAGCAGAGATAGTAGCACCGGGGAGCTGTTTTTT.

This clone was detected only a few times. The chain is built from TRBV19 and TRBJ1-1; TRBD1 is a possible D gene (6 bases). Germline V gives CDR1 LNHDA, CDR2 SQIVND (reference sequence). The V and J ends lost 2 bases and 5 bases respectively, with 15 bases between them. The CDR3 runs to 15 residues. Here the CDR3 reads CASSINGGLRTEAFF. As DNA, the CDR3 is TGTGCCAGTAGTATAAATGGGGGCTTGAGAACTGAAGCTTTCTTT.

The V gene is TRBV5-1, the J gene TRBJ1-1; maybe TRBD1 (5 bases). Germline CDR1 is SGHRS and CDR2 is YFSETQ. There are 14 residues in the CDR3. V was clipped by 0 bases and J by 3 bases, with 9 bases between them. CDR3 bases: TGCGCCAGCAGCTTGGCCAGGGCAGACACTGAAGCTTTCTTT. Its translation: CASSLARADTEAFF.

The chain combines TRBV2 with TRBJ2-1; D gene unclear. The germline CDR1 and CDR2 sequences are SNHLY and FYNNEI. This CDR3 has 14 amino acids. Trimming took 1 base from V and 6 from J, leaving 10 bases between them. CDR3 coding DNA: TGTGCCAGCAGTGAAGAGTTTTTCGGCAATGAGCAGTTCTTC. Translating gives CASSEEFFGNEQFF.

The chain carries TRBV19 and TRBJ2-1; TRBD1 agrees at 9 bases. Looked up from germline, CDR1 is LNHDA and CDR2 is SQIVND (reference sequence). The CDR3 contains 15 residues. The junction had 9 bases not matched to a gene; V was cut back by 4 bases and J by 8 bases. The CDR3 DNA reads TGTGCCAGTAGTAACCGGGACAGGGCCGGCGATGAGCAGTTCTTC. As protein: CASSNRDRAGDEQFF.

The chain links TRBV10-3 to TRBJ1-2, with 11 bases identical to TRBD1. Per germline, CDR1 ENHRY and CDR2 SYGVKD. The CDR3 is made up of 16 amino acids. Trimming at V came to 5 bases and at J to 8 bases, leaving 13 bases not matched to a gene. CDR3 protein: CAISTGTGGTRLGYTF. CDR3 bases: TGTGCCATCAGTACCGGGACAGGGGGGACCCGTTTGGGCTACACCTTC.

The V and J genes are TRBV7-8 and TRBJ1-5; D not resolved. Looked up from germline, CDR1 is SGHVS and CDR2 is FQNEAQ. The CDR3 is 14 amino acids. Trimming removed 0 bases at V and 0 bases at J, with 3 bases between. The CDR3 nucleotides are TGTGCCAGCAGCTTAGCTCGTAGCAATCAGCCCCAGCATTTT. Amino acids: CASSLARSNQPQHF.

The chain recombines TRBV5-1 with TRBJ2-2; D perhaps matches TRBD1 (5 bases). Looked up from germline, CDR1 is SGHRS and CDR2 is YFSETQ. The CDR3 extends over 16 amino acids. V gave up 0 bases and J gave up 2 bases, with 11 bases separating them. Here the CDR3 DNA reads TGCGCCAGCAGCTTGGCCTCAGGGTATAACACCGGGGAGCTGTTTTTT. It encodes CASSLASGYNTGELFF.

Comment on this clone: An end of the junction does not agree with germline; a read error may underlie this. DNA for the CDR3: TGTGTCAGCAGGCGAGACAGGGACTATGGCTACACCTTC. Protein product: CVSRRDRDYGYTF. The chain couples TRBV2 to TRBJ1-2, with TRBD1 identical over 7 bases. The CDR3 runs to 13 residues. Germline CDR1 SNHLY, CDR2 FYNNEI.

The gene calls are TRBV19 and TRBJ2-5; 8 nucleotides align to TRBD2. The germline V gene encodes CDR1 LNHDA and CDR2 SQIVND (reference sequence). The J segment lost 5 bases and the V segment lost 3 bases, leaving 11 bases of the junction unmatched. The CDR3 has 16 residues. CDR3 region: CASSIPGAGVDETQYF. CDR3 in DNA: TGTGCCAGTAGTATCCCGGGAGCGGGAGTGGATGAGACCCAGTACTTC.

The CDR3 is CASSLGTGGNQPQHF. CDR3 bases: TGTGCCAGCAGTTTGGGCACCGGGGGCAATCAGCCCCAGCATTTT. This rearrangement joins TRBV27 to TRBJ1-5; D call uncertain. CDR3 length equals 15 residues. CDR1 is MNHEY and CDR2 is SMNVEV in the germline V gene (reference sequence). V lost 3 bases and J 2 bases, leaving 11 bases between the germline ends.

V is TRBV5-1 and J is TRBJ2-5; weak D call: TRBD1 (6 bases). Between the trimmed V and J ends, which lost 4 bases and 0 bases, there was a span of 10 bases. The germline CDR1 and CDR2 sequences are SGHRS and YFSETQ. This CDR3 contains 14 residues. The CDR3 DNA sequence: TGCGCCAGCAGCCGGGACATATACCAAGAGACCCAGTACTTC. It translates to CASSRDIYQETQYF.